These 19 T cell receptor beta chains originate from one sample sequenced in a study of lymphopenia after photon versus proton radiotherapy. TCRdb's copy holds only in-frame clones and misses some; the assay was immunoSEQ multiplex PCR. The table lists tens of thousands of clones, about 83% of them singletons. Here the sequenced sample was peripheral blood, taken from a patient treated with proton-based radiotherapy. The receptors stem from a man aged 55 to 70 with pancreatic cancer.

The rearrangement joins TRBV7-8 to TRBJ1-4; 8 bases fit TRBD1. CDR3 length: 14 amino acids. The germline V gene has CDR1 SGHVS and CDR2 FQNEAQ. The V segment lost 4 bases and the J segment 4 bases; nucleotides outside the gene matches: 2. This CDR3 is CASSWTGINEKLFF. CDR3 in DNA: TGTGCCAGCAGCTGGACAGGGATTAATGAAAAACTGTTTTTT. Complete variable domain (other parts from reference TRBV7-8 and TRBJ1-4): GAGVSQSPRYKVAKRGQDVALRCDPISGHVSLFWYQQALGQGPEFLTYFQNEAQLDKSGLPSDRFFAERPEGSVSTLKIQRTQQEDSAVYLCASSWTGINEKLFFGSGTQLSVL.

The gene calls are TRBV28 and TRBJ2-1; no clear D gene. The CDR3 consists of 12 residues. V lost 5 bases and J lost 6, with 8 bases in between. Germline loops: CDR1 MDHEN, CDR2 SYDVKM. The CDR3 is CASSLNPNEQFF. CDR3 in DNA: TGTGCCAGCAGTCTGAACCCCAATGAGCAGTTCTTC.

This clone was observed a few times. This chain's CDR3 is CASSIRAAGSYEQYF. CDR3 DNA: TGTGCCAGCAGTATACGAGCAGCTGGATCCTACGAGCAGTACTTC. The rearrangement links TRBV6-6 to TRBJ2-7; D is ambiguous. The CDR3 spans 15 residues. Trimming pared 5 bases from V and 1 base from J, leaving 15 bases between. Germline CDR1 is MNHNY and CDR2 is SVGAGI (reference sequence).

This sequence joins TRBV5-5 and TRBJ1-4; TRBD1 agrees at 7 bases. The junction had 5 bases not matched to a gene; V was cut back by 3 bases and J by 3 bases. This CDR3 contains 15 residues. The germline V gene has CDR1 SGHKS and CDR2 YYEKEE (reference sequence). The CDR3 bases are TGTGCCAGCAGCTCCTACAGGGGATCTAATGAAAAACTGTTTTTT. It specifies CASSSYRGSNEKLFF.

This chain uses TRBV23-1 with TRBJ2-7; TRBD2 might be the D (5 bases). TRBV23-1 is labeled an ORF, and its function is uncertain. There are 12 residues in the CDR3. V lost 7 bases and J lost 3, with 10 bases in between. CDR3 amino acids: CASMRRGYEQYF. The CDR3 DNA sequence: TGCGCCAGCATGCGCCGGGGCTACGAGCAGTACTTC.

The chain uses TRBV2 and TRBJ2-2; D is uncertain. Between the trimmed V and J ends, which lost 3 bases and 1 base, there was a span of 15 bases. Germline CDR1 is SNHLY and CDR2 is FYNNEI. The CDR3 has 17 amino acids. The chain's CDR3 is CASSDGRRTRNTGELFF. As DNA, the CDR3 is TGTGCCAGCAGTGATGGCAGAAGAACACGGAACACCGGGGAGCTGTTTTTT.

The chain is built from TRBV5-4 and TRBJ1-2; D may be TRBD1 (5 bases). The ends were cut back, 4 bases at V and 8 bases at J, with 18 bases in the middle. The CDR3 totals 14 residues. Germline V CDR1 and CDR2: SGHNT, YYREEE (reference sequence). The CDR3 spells CASSVAGVVGGYTF. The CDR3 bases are TGTGCCAGCAGCGTGGCGGGGGTAGTGGGAGGCTACACCTTC.

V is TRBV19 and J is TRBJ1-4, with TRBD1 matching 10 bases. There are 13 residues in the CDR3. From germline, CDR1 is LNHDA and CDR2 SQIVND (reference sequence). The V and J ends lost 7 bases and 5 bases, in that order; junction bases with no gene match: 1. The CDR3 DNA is TGTGCCAGTACGGGACAGGGGAATGAAAAACTGTTTTTT. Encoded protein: CASTGQGNEKLFF.

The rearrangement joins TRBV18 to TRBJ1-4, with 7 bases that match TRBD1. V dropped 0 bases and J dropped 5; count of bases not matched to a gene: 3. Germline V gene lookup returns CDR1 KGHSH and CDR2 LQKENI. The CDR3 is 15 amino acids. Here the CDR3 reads CASSPPRGRNEKLFF. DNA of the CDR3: TGTGCCAGCTCACCACCGAGGGGGCGGAATGAAAAACTGTTTTTT.

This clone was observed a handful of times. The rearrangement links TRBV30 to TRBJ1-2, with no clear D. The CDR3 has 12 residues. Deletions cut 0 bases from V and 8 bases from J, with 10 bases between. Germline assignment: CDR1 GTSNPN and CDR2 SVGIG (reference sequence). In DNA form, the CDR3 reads TGTGCCTGGAGTGTAGGATGGGAAGGCTACACCTTC. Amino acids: CAWSVGWEGYTF.

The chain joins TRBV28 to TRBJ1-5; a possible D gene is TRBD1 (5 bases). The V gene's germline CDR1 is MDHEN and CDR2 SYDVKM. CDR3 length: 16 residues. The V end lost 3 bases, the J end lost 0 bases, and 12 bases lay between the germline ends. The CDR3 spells CASSLGQGISNQPQHF. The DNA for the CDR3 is TGTGCCAGCAGTTTGGGTCAGGGCATTAGCAATCAGCCCCAGCATTTT.

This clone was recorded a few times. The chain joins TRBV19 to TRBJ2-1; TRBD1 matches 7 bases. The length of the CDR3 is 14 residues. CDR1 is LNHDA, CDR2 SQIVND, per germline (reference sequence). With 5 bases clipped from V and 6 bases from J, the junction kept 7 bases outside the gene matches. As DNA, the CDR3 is TGTGCCAGTAGTCCCGGACAGGTCTCCAATGAGCAGTTCTTC. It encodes CASSPGQVSNEQFF. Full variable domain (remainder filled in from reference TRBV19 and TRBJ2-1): DGGITQSPKYLFRKEGQNVTLSCEQNLNHDAMYWYRQDPGQGLRLIYYSQIVNDFQKGDIAEGYSVSREKKESFPLTVTSAQKNPTAFYLCASSPGQVSNEQFFGPGTRLTVL.

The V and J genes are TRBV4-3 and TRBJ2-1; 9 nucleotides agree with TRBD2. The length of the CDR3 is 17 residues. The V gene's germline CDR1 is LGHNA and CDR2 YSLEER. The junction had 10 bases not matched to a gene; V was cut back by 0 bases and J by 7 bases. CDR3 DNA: TGCGCCAGCAGCCAAGAATACCATCTAGCGGGAAGGAATGAGCAGTTCTTC. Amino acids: CASSQEYHLAGRNEQFF.

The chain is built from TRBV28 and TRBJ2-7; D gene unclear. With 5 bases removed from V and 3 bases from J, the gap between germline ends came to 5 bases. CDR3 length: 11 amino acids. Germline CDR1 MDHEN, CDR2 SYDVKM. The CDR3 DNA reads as TGTGCCAGCAGTCCCAACTACGAGCAGTACTTC. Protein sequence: CASSPNYEQYF.

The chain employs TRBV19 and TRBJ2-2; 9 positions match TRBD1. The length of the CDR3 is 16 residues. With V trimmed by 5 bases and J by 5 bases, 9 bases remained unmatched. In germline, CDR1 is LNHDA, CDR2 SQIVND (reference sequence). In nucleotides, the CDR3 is TGTGCCAGTAGTTCTACAGGGGGCCTTGTGACCGGGGAGCTGTTTTTT. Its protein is CASSSTGGLVTGELFF.

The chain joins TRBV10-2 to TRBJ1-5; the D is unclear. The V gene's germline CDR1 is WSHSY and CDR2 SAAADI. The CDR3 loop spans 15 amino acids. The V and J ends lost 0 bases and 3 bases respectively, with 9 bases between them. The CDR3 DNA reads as TGCGCCAGCAGTGAGTCGGGAGGGTACAATCAGCCCCAGCATTTT. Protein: CASSESGGYNQPQHF.

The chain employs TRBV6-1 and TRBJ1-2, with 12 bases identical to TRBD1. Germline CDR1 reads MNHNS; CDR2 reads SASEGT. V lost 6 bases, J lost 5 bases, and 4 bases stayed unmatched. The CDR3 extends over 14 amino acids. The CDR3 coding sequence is TGTGCCAGCAGACCGGGACAGGGGGCTTATGGCTACACCTTC. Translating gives CASRPGQGAYGYTF.

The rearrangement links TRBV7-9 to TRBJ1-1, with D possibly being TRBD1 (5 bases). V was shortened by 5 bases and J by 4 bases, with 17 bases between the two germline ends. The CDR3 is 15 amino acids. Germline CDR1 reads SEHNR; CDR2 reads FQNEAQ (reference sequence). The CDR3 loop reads CASSLGGRRTTEAFF. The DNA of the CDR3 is TGTGCCAGCAGCCTGGGGGGGAGGAGAACCACTGAAGCTTTCTTT.

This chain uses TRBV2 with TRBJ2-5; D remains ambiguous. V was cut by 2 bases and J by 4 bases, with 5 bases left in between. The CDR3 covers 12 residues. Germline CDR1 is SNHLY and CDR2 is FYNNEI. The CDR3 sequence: CASSEFRETQYF. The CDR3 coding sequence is TGTGCCAGCAGTGAATTTAGAGAGACCCAGTACTTC.